What follows is one TCR beta chain and its context. This record comes from a study of blood T cell repertoires in COVID-19. In germline, CDR1 is MDHEN, CDR2 SYDVKM. The CDR3 is 14 residues long. Germline trimming cut 6 bases from V and 6 bases from J; bases unmatched to any gene: 8. Clones were read by immunoSEQ multiplex PCR, and TCRdb kept only the in-frame ones, dropping some. Of a few hundred thousand clones in the sample, approximately 88% were seen once. The clonotype comes from a man aged 40-49 years with acute or convalescent COVID-19. The sequencing input was peripheral blood. This chain uses TRBV28 with TRBJ1-1; 9 nucleotides agree with TRBD1. This chain's CDR3 is CASRADRGSPEAFF. In DNA form, the CDR3 reads TGTGCCAGCAGGGCGGACAGGGGTTCCCCTGAAGCTTTCTTT. The full variable domain, its missing parts supplied by reference TRBV28 and TRBJ1-1, is DVKVTQSSRYLVKRTGEKVFLECVQDMDHENMFWYRQDPGLGLRLIYFSYDVKMKEKGDIPEGYSVSREKKERFSLILESASTNQTSMYLCASRADRGSPEAFFGQGTRLTVV.